A single sample is the source of the 29 T cell receptor beta chains below, sequenced in a study of cytomegalovirus exposure and HLA in healthy donors. The table came from immunoSEQ multiplex PCR; TCRdb's copy has only in-frame clones and leaves some out. The repertoire has about 170,000 clones, approximately 96% of them found once; the top ten carry around 0.9%. The sample comprised PBMCs. All receptors derive from a woman between 18 and 30 years old in good health and CMV-seronegative.

The chain is built from TRBV6-5 and TRBJ1-5; 11 nucleotides align to TRBD1. CDR1 and CDR2 from the germline V gene are MNHEY and SVGAGI. V gave up 5 bases and J gave up 6 bases; unmatched junction bases: 3. This CDR3 contains 14 residues. The CDR3 bases are TGTGCCAGCAGTCGGACAGGGGGCGGTCAGCCCCAGCATTTT. Amino acids: CASSRTGGGQPQHF.

The chain combines TRBV11-2 with TRBJ2-7; 8 bases fit TRBD1. Germline-derived CDR1 and CDR2 are SGHAT and FQNNGV. V gave up 7 bases and J gave up 2 bases; unmatched junction bases: 10. The CDR3 is made up of 15 amino acids. Here the CDR3 reads CASTIGTGTAYEQYF. The CDR3 nucleotides are TGTGCCAGCACCATAGGGACAGGTACCGCCTACGAGCAGTACTTC.

V gene TRBV7-8 combines with J gene TRBJ2-2; 8 bases are a match to TRBD2. After removal of 1 base from V and 4 bases from J, the junction contained 5 bases not matched to a gene. CDR1 SGHVS and CDR2 FQNEAQ come from the germline V gene. The CDR3 consists of 16 residues. This chain's CDR3 is CASSLESAGATGELFF. The CDR3 region has the DNA TGTGCCAGCAGCTTAGAGTCAGCGGGGGCCACCGGGGAGCTGTTTTTT.

V usage is TRBV2 and J usage is TRBJ1-5, with D perhaps TRBD1 (5 bases). V dropped 2 bases and J dropped 3 bases, with 8 bases sitting between them. This CDR3 spans 14 amino acids. In germline, CDR1 is SNHLY, CDR2 FYNNEI. The CDR3 loop is CASSEQGLNQPQHF. The CDR3, as DNA: TGTGCCAGCAGTGAACAGGGACTCAATCAGCCCCAGCATTTT.

This chain connects TRBV2 to TRBJ1-6, with unresolved D. Trimming stripped 1 base from V and 0 bases from J, with 10 bases between. There are 17 residues in the CDR3. Germline values: CDR1 SNHLY, CDR2 FYNNEI. The CDR3 DNA follows: TGTGCCAGCAGTGAAGTGGCCTTAAGCTCCTATAATTCACCCCTCCACTTT. This sequence encodes CASSEVALSSYNSPLHF.

The chain has TRBV5-5 and TRBJ2-7, with 9 bases aligning to TRBD1. V shed 0 bases and J 6 bases; nucleotides not matched to a gene: 7. CDR3 length equals 15 residues. Per germline, CDR1 SGHKS and CDR2 YYEKEE (reference sequence). The CDR3 region is CASSLVGQGAGEQYF. CDR3 in DNA: TGTGCCAGCAGCTTGGTGGGACAGGGAGCTGGCGAGCAGTACTTC.

A single count supports this clone. The genes are TRBV5-4 and TRBJ1-4; D not resolved. The germline V gene encodes CDR1 SGHNT and CDR2 YYREEE (reference sequence). Trimming shortened V by 0 bases and J by 4 bases, and 10 bases separated the two germline ends. The CDR3 totals 15 residues. The CDR3 here is CASSLDVAVNEKLFF. The CDR3 DNA sequence: TGTGCCAGCAGCTTGGACGTGGCAGTTAATGAAAAACTGTTTTTT.

The rearrangement joins TRBV9 to TRBJ2-1, with TRBD2 matching 15 bases. Germline CDR1 is SGDLS and CDR2 is YYNGEE. The CDR3 has 19 residues. The ends lost 4 bases at V and 6 bases at J; junction bases unmatched: 14. CDR3 DNA sequence: TGTGCCAGCAGCCGACTACAAGGGACTAGCGGGGGGCCCGGCAATGAGCAGTTCTTC. It is translated as CASSRLQGTSGGPGNEQFF.

The gene calls are TRBV4-1 and TRBJ1-6; D gene ambiguous. Germline V CDR1 and CDR2: MGHRA, YSYEKL. V was shortened by 0 bases and J by 10 bases, with 13 bases between the two germline ends. CDR3 length equals 15 residues. CDR3 region: CASSQEYLSLSPLHF. The CDR3 DNA sequence: TGCGCCAGCAGCCAAGAGTATTTGTCCTTATCACCCCTCCACTTT.

J is TRBJ2-3 and V is TRBV5-4, with TRBD2 identical over 8 bases. V shed 4 bases, J shed 0 bases, and the junction held 4 bases outside the gene matches. Germline V CDR1 and CDR2: SGHNT, YYREEE (reference sequence). This CDR3 is 15 amino acids long. In DNA, the CDR3 is TGTGCCAGCAGCCCCCGGGGGGGGAGCACAGATACGCAGTATTTT. Protein product: CASSPRGGSTDTQYF.

The chain employs TRBV9 and TRBJ2-7; D is unclear. The ends were cut back, 0 bases at V and 0 bases at J, with 7 bases in the middle. The CDR3 spans 14 residues. Germline CDR1 and CDR2: SGDLS and YYNGEE. The DNA for the CDR3 is TGTGCCAGCAGCGTAGTACCAGACTCCTACGAGCAGTACTTC. Its protein is CASSVVPDSYEQYF.

The rearrangement uses TRBV27 and TRBJ2-5; D is uncertain. CDR3 length: 13 residues. The germline CDR1 and CDR2 sequences are MNHEY and SMNVEV (reference sequence). Trimming took off 5 bases at V and 4 bases at J, with 11 bases between the two ends. CDR3 amino acids: CASSRAVRETQYF. DNA of the CDR3: TGTGCCAGCAGTCGCGCCGTCCGAGAGACCCAGTACTTC.

V usage is TRBV5-4 and J usage is TRBJ1-2, with 9 bases lining up with TRBD1. CDR1 and CDR2 (germline): SGHNT, YYREEE (reference sequence). V shed 5 bases, J shed 5 bases, and the junction held 4 bases outside the gene matches. The CDR3 totals 13 residues. CDR3 DNA sequence: TGTGCCAGCAGGCCCGGGACAGGGTATGGCTACACCTTC. As protein: CASRPGTGYGYTF. Variable domain in full (rest from reference TRBV5-4 and TRBJ1-2): ETGVTQSPTHLIKTRGQQVTLRCSSQSGHNTVSWYQQALGQGPQFIFQYYREEENGRGNFPPRFSGLQFPNYSSELNVNALELDDSALYLCASRPGTGYGYTFGSGTRLTVV.

This chain joins TRBV5-1 and TRBJ2-7; possible D gene TRBD2, 6 bases. V lost 1 base, J lost 0 bases, and 14 bases lay in between. Germline values: CDR1 SGHRS, CDR2 YFSETQ. CDR3 length: 16 amino acids. CDR3 sequence: CASSLTGGISSYEQYF. The CDR3 nucleotides read TGCGCCAGCAGCTTGACCGGCGGGATAAGCTCCTACGAGCAGTACTTC.

This chain connects TRBV6-6 to TRBJ2-3; D gene uncertain. V lost 2 bases, J lost 2 bases, and 5 bases lay in between. CDR1 is MNHNY and CDR2 is SVGAGI in the germline V gene (reference sequence). The CDR3 length is 13 residues. The DNA for the CDR3 is TGTGCCAGCAGTTACACATACACAGATACGCAGTATTTT. Translation gives CASSYTYTDTQYF.

This chain links TRBV27 with TRBJ1-1; D might be TRBD1 (5 bases). Germline CDR1 MNHEY, CDR2 SMNVEV (reference sequence). The V and J ends lost 6 bases and 5 bases respectively, with 19 bases between them. The CDR3 length is 15 residues. The CDR3 nucleotides read TGTGCCAGCAGGCGGACTGGGGGGTTCGATACTGAAGCTTTCTTT. Amino acid sequence: CASRRTGGFDTEAFF.

This clone was observed a single time. The V and J genes are TRBV11-2 and TRBJ2-5; no definite D call. The CDR3 totals 13 residues. V was trimmed by 5 bases and J by 4 bases, leaving 11 bases between them. Per the germline V gene, CDR1 is SGHAT and CDR2 is FQNNGV. The CDR3 reads CASSLGFRETQYF. For the CDR3, the DNA is TGTGCCAGCAGCCTAGGGTTCAGAGAGACCCAGTACTTC. Full variable domain (outside the CDR3, taken from reference TRBV11-2 and TRBJ2-5): EAGVAQSPRYKIIEKRQSVAFWCNPISGHATLYWYQQILGQGPKLLIQFQNNGVVDDSQLPKDRFSAERLKGVDSTLKIQPAKLEDSAVYLCASSLGFRETQYFGPGTRLLVL.

The rearrangement links TRBV5-4 to TRBJ1-5, with D maybe TRBD1 (5 bases). CDR1 and CDR2 (germline): SGHNT, YYREEE (reference sequence). The germline V and J ends were trimmed by 1 base and 4 bases, with 9 bases remaining between them. The CDR3 spans 14 residues. The CDR3 protein is CASSLQGTNQPQHF. The CDR3 region has the DNA TGTGCCAGCAGCTTGCAGGGAACAAATCAGCCCCAGCATTTT.

The V gene is TRBV6-6, the J gene TRBJ1-5; D might be TRBD1 (5 bases). The CDR3 has 14 amino acids. With 6 bases removed from V and 1 base from J, the gap between germline ends came to 10 bases. Germline loops: CDR1 MNHNY, CDR2 SVGAGI (reference sequence). The CDR3: CASRTGASNQPQHF. Written as DNA, the CDR3 is TGTGCCAGCAGAACTGGGGCGAGCAATCAGCCCCAGCATTTT.

Worth noting for this clone: This sample includes further DNA sequences coding for the same CDR3. CDR3 loop: CASSDTTYEQYF. In nucleotides, the CDR3 is TGTGCCAGCAGTGATACTACCTACGAGCAGTACTTC. The gene calls are TRBV6-5 and TRBJ2-7; unclear D gene. Per the germline V gene, CDR1 is MNHEY and CDR2 is SVGAGI. The length of the CDR3 is 12 residues. V was trimmed by 5 bases and J by 2 bases, leaving 7 bases between them.

The rearrangement links TRBV29-1 to TRBJ2-1; TRBD2 agrees at 9 bases. In germline, CDR1 is SQVTM, CDR2 ANQGSEA. Trimming at V came to 3 bases and at J to 4 bases, leaving 7 bases not matched to a gene. CDR3 length equals 15 residues. The CDR3 coding sequence is TGCAGCGTTGAGGCCAGCGGGGGGCTTTACAATGAGCAGTTCTTC. It specifies CSVEASGGLYNEQFF.

V usage is TRBV30 and J usage is TRBJ1-1; the D gene is possibly TRBD1 (6 bases). The CDR3 length is 14 residues. The V and J ends lost 0 bases and 6 bases respectively, with 14 bases between them. In germline, CDR1 is GTSNPN, CDR2 SVGIG (reference sequence). The CDR3 loop is CAWSVLGGLSEAFF. DNA of the CDR3: TGTGCCTGGAGTGTACTGGGGGGGCTGTCTGAAGCTTTCTTT.

The V call is TRBV27, the J call TRBJ1-1; perhaps TRBD1 as D (6 bases). This CDR3 region has 15 residues. Germline V CDR1 and CDR2: MNHEY, SMNVEV (reference sequence). The V end was cut by 5 bases, the J end by 1 base, with 14 bases between. The CDR3 DNA reads as TGTGCCAGCAGTCTCCTGCGGGGGGCGAACACTGAAGCTTTCTTT. Translated, it gives CASSLLRGANTEAFF.

The chain links TRBV19 to TRBJ2-6; possibly TRBD2 for D (5 bases). CDR1 is LNHDA, CDR2 SQIVND, per germline (reference sequence). The germline V and J ends were trimmed by 6 bases and 0 bases, with 12 bases remaining between them. The CDR3 loop spans 16 amino acids. As DNA, the CDR3 is TGTGCCAGTAGACCCGGAGGAGACTCTGGGGCCAACGTCCTGACTTTC. This gives the protein CASRPGGDSGANVLTF.

This chain connects TRBV9 to TRBJ2-1, with 8 bases lining up with TRBD2. This CDR3 is 16 amino acids long. With 0 bases clipped from V and 5 bases from J, the junction kept 7 bases outside the gene matches. Germline V lookup: CDR1 SGDLS, CDR2 YYNGEE. The CDR3 loop is CASSVAKTGGNNEQFF. For the CDR3, the DNA is TGTGCCAGCAGCGTAGCGAAAACGGGGGGGAACAATGAGCAGTTCTTC. The variable domain in full, with the rest retrieved from reference TRBV9 and TRBJ2-1, is DSGVTQTPKHLITATGQRVTLRCSPRSGDLSVYWYQQSLDQGLQFLIQYYNGEERAKGNILERFSAQQFPDLHSELNLSSLELGDSALYFCASSVAKTGGNNEQFFGPGTRLTVL.

The rearrangement uses TRBV29-1 and TRBJ2-7; 10 nucleotides match TRBD1. The CDR3 spans 14 residues. Germline loops: CDR1 SQVTM, CDR2 ANQGSEA. V lost 4 bases, J lost 4 bases, and 7 bases stayed unmatched. CDR3 sequence: CSVVSDRGRYEQYF. In DNA form, the CDR3 reads TGCAGCGTTGTAAGTGACAGGGGGCGATACGAGCAGTACTTC.

This clone was detected once. V and J are TRBV18 and TRBJ2-7; tentatively, D is TRBD1 (6 bases). V lost 5 bases to trimming and J lost 4 bases, with 9 bases between them. The CDR3 sequence is 12 residues long. Germline CDR1 KGHSH, CDR2 LQKENI. CDR3 coding DNA: TGTGCCAGCTCAGAACAGGGATACGAGCAGTACTTC. Its translation is CASSEQGYEQYF.

The genes are TRBV19 and TRBJ1-6; 7 positions agree with TRBD1. Trimming removed 4 bases from V and 6 bases from J; junction bases left unmatched: 6. This CDR3 comprises 15 residues. The V gene's germline CDR1 is LNHDA and CDR2 SQIVND (reference sequence). Here the CDR3 reads CASSRGTVSNSPLHF. In DNA form, the CDR3 reads TGTGCCAGTAGTAGAGGGACAGTCTCTAATTCACCCCTCCACTTT.

The chain employs TRBV4-3 and TRBJ2-5; tentative D call: TRBD1 (5 bases). This CDR3 is 14 amino acids long. The germline V and J ends were trimmed by 0 bases and 5 bases, with 10 bases remaining between them. Germline assignment: CDR1 LGHNA and CDR2 YSLEER. The CDR3 coding sequence is TGCGCCAGCAGCCAAGATGCAGGGCGGGAGACCCAGTACTTC. As protein: CASSQDAGRETQYF.